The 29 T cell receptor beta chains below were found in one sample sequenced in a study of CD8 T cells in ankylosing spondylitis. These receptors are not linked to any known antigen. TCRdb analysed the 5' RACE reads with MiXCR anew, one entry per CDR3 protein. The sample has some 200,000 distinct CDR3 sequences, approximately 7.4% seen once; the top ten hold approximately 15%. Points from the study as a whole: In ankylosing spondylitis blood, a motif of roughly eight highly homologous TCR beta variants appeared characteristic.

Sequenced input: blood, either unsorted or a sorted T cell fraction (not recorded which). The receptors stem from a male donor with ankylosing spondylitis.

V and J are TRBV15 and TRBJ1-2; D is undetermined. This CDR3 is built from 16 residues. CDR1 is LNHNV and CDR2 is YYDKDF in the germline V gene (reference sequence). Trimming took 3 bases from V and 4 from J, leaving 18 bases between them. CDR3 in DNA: TGTGCCACCAGCAGGGGCGGGCGCGGGCCTCCCTATGGCTACACCTTC. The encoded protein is CATSRGGRGPPYGYTF. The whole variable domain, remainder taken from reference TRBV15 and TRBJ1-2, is DAMVIQNPRYQVTQFGKPVTLSCSQTLNHNVMYWYQQKSSQAPKLLFHYYDKDFNNEADTPDNFQSRRPNTSFCFLDIRSPGLGDTAMYLCATSRGGRGPPYGYTFGSGTRLTVV.

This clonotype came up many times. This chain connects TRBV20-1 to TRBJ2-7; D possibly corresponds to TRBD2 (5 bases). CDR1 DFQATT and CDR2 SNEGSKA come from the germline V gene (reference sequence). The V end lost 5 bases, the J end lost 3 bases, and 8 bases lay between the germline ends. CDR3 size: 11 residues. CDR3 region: CSAERDYEQYF. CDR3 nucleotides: TGCAGTGCTGAGAGGGACTACGAGCAGTACTTC.

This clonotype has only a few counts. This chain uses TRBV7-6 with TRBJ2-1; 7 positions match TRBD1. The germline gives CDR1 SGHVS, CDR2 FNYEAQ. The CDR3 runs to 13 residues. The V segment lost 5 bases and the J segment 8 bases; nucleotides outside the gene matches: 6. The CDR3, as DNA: TGTGCCAGCAGCCTAGACAGGGCGGATGAGCAGTTCTTC. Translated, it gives CASSLDRADEQFF.

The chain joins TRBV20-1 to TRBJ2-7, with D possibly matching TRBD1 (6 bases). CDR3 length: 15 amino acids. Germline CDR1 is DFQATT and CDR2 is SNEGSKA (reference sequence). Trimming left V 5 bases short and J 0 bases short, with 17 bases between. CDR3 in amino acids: CSAHRGQLSSYEQYF. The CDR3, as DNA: TGCAGTGCTCATCGAGGACAGTTGAGCTCCTACGAGCAGTACTTC.

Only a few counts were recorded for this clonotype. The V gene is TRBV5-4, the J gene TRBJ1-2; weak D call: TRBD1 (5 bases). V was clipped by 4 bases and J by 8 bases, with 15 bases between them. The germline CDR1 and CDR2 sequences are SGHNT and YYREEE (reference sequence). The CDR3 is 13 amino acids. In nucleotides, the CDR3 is TGTGCCAGCAGCGCGGGACGGGCCTTGGGCTACACCTTC. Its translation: CASSAGRALGYTF.

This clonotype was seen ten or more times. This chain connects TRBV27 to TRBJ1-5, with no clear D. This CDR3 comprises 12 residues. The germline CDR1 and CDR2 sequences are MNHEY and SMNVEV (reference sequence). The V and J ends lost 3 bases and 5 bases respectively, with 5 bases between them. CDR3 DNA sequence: TGTGCCAGCAGTTTTCCGGATCAGCCCCAGCATTTT. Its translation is CASSFPDQPQHF.

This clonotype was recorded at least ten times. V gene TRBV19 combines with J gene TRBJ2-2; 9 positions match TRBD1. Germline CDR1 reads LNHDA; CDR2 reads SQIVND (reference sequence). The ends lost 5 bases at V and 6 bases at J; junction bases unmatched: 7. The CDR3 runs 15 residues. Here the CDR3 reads CASSPGQGFAGELFF. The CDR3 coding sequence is TGTGCCAGTAGTCCGGGACAGGGTTTCGCCGGGGAGCTGTTTTTT.

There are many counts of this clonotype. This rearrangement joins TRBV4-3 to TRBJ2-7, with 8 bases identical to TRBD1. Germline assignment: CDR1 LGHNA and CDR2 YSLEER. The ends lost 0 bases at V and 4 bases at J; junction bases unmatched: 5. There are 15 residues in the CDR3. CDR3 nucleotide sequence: TGCGCCAGCAGCCAAGATTCGGGACAGGCTTACGAGCAGTACTTC. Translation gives CASSQDSGQAYEQYF.

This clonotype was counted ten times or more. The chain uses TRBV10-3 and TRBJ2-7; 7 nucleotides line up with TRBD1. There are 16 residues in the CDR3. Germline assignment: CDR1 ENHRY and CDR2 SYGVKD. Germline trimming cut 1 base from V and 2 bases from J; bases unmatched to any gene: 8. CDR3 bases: TGTGCCATCAGTGAGTACCGGGACAGAGGAGCCTACGAGCAGTACTTC. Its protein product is CAISEYRDRGAYEQYF.

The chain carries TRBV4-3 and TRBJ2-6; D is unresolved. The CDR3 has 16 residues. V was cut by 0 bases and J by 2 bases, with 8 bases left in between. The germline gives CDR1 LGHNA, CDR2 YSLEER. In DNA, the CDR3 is TGCGCCAGCAGCCAAGAAAGCCAGCCTGGGGCCAACGTCCTGACTTTC. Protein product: CASSQESQPGANVLTF.

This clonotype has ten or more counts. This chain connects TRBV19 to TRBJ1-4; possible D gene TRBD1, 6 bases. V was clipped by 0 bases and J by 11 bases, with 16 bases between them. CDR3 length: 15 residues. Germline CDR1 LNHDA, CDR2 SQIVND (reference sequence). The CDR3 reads CASSIDRTGGGKLFF. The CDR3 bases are TGTGCCAGTAGTATAGACCGGACCGGAGGGGGGAAACTGTTTTTT.

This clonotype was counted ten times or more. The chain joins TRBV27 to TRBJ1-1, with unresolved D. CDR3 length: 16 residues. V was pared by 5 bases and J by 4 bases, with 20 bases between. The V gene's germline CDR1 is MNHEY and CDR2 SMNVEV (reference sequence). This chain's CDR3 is CASSPSFWGTSTEAFF. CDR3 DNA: TGTGCCAGCAGTCCCTCTTTTTGGGGTACGAGCACTGAAGCTTTCTTT.

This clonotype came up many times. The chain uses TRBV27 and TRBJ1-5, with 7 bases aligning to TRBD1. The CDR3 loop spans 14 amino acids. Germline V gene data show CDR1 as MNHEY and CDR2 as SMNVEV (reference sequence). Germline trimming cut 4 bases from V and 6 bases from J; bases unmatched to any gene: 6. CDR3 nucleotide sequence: TGTGCCAGCAGTTCGGACAGGCAGAGTCAGCCCCAGCATTTT. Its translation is CASSSDRQSQPQHF.

The DNA of the CDR3 is TGCAGCGTTGATTCCGGCTACGAGCAGTACTTC. It is translated as CSVDSGYEQYF. This chain uses TRBV29-1 with TRBJ2-7; D not resolved. CDR3 length equals 11 residues. Germline lookup yields CDR1 SQVTM and CDR2 ANQGSEA. V gave up 3 bases and J gave up 3 bases, with 6 bases separating them.

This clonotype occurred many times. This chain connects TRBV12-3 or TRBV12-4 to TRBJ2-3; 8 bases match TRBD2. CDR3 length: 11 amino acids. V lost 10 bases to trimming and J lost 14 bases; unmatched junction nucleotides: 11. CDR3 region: CATGSLAGLYF. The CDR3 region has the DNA TGTGCCACCGGCAGTTTAGCGGGGTTGTATTTT.

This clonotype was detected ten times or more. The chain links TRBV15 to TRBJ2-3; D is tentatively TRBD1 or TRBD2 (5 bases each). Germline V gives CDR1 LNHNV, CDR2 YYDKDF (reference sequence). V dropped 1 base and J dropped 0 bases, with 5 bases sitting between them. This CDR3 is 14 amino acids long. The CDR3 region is CATSRGDSTDTQYF. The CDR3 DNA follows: TGTGCCACCAGCAGAGGGGACAGCACAGATACGCAGTATTTT.

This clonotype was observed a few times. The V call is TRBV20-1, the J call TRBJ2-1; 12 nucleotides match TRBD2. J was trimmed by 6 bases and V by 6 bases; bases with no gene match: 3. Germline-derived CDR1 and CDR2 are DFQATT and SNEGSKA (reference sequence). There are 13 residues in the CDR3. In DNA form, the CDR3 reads TGCAGTGCAAGACTAGCGGGGGCCAATGAGCAGTTCTTC. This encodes CSARLAGANEQFF.

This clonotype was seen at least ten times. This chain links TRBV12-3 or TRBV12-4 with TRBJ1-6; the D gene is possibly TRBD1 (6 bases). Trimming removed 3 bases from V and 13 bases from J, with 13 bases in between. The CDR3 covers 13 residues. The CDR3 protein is CASSFSGARPLHF. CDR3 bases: TGTGCCAGCAGTTTTTCGGGGGCCAGGCCCCTCCACTTT.

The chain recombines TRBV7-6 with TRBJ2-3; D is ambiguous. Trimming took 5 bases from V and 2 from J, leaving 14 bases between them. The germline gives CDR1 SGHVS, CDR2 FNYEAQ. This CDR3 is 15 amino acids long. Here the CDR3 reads CASSRTQSHTDTQYF. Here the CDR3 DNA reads TGTGCCAGCAGCCGTACACAATCACACACAGATACGCAGTATTTT.

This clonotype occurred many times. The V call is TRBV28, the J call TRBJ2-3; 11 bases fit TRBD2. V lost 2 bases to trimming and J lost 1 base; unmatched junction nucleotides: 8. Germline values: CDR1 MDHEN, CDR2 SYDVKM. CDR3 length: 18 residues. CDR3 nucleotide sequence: TGTGCCAGCAGTTTAAGGACTAGCGGGCCCCGGGGCACAGATACGCAGTATTTT. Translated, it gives CASSLRTSGPRGTDTQYF.

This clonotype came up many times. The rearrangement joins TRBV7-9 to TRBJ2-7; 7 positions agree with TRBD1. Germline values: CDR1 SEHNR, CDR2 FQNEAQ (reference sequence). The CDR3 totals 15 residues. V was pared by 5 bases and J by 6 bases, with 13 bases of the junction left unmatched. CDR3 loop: CASSQRDSGFFEQYF. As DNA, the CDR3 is TGTGCCAGCAGCCAACGGGACAGTGGATTCTTCGAGCAGTACTTC.

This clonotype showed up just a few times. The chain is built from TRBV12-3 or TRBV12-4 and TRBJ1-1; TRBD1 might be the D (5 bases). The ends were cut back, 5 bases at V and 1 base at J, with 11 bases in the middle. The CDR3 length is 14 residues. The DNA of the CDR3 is TGTGCCAGCAGTGAGACAGTCCGGAACACTGAAGCTTTCTTT. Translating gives CASSETVRNTEAFF.

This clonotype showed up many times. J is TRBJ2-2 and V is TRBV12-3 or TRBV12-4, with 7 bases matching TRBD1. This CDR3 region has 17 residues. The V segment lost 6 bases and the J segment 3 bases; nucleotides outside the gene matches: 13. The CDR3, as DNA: TGTGCCAGCAGGCCACAAGGACAGGTCATCGACACCGGGGAGCTGTTTTTT. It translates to CASRPQGQVIDTGELFF.

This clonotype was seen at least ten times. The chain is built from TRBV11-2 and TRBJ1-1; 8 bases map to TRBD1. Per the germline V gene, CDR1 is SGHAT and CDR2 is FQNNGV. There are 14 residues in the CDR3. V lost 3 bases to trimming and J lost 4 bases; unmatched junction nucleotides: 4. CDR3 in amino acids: CASSFPTGVTEAFF. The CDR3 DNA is TGTGCCAGCAGCTTTCCGACAGGGGTCACTGAAGCTTTCTTT.

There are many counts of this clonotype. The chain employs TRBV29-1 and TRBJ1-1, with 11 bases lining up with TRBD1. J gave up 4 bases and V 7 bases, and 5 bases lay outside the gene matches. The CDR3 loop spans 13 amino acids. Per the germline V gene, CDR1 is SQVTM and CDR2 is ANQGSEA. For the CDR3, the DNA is TGCAGCGGAGACGGGACAGGGGGCACTGAAGCTTTCTTT. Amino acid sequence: CSGDGTGGTEAFF.

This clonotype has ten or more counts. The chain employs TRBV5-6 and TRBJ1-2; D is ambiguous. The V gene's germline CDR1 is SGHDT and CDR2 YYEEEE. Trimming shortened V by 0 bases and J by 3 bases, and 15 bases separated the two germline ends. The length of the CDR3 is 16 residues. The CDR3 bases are TGTGCCAGCAGCTTGGCTCAAGCAGGCTGGGACTATGGCTACACCTTC. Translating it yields CASSLAQAGWDYGYTF.

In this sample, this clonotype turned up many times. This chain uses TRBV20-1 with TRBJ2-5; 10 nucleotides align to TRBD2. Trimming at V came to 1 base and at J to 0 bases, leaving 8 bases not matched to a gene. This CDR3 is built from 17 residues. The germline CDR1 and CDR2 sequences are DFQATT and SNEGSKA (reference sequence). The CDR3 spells CSARVGLAGAYQETQYF. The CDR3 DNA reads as TGCAGTGCTAGAGTAGGGCTAGCGGGAGCCTACCAAGAGACCCAGTACTTC.

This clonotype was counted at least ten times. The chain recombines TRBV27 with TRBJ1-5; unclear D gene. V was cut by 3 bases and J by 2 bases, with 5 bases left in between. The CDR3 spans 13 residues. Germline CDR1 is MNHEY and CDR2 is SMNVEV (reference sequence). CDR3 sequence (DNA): TGTGCCAGCAGTTTTCTGGGCAATCAGCCCCAGCATTTT. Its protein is CASSFLGNQPQHF.

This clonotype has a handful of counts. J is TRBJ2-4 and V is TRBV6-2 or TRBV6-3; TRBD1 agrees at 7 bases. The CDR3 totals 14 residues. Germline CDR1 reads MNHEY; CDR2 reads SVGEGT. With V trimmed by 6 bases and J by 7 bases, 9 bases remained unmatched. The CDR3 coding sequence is TGTGCCAGCAGCCCCGGACAGGAAAGCAACATTCAGTACTTC. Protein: CASSPGQESNIQYF.